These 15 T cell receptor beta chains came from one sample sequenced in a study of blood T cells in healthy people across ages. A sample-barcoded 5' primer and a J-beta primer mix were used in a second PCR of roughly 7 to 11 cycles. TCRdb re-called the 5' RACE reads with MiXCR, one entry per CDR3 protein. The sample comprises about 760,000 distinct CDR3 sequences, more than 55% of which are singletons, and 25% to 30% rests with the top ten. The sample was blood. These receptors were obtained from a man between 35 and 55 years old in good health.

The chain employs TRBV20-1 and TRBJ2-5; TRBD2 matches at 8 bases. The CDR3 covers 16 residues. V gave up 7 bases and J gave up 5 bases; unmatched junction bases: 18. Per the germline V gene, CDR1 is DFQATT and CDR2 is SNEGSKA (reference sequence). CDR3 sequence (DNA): TGCAGTGTCCCCACCCGTCGTCTAGCGGGCGAGGAGACCCAGTACTTC. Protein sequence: CSVPTRRLAGEETQYF.

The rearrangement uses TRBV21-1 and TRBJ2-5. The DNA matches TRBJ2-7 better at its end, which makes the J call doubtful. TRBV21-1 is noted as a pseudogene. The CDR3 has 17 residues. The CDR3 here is CASSKGIVLAMAYEQYF. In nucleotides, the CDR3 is TGTGCCAGCAGCAAAGGGATTGTGCTAGCGATGGCCTACGAGCAGTACTTC.

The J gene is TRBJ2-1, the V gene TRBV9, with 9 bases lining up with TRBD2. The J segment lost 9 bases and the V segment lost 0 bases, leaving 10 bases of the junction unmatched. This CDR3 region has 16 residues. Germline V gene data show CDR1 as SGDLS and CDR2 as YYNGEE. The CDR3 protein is CASSVAPRTSAGEQFF. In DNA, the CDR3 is TGTGCCAGCAGCGTAGCTCCAAGGACTAGCGCCGGTGAGCAGTTCTTC.

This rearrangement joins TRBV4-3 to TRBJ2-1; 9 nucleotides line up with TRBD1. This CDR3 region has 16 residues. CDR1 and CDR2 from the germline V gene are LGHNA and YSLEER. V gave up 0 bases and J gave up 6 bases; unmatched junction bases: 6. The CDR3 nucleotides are TGCGCCAGCAGCCAAGATCTGGGACAGGGACCCAATGAGCAGTTCTTC. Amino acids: CASSQDLGQGPNEQFF.

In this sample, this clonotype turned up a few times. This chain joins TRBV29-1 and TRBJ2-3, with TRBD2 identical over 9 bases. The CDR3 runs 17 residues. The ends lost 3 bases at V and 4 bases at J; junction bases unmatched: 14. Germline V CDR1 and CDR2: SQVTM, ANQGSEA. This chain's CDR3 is CSVEASGEGWSADTQYF. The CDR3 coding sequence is TGCAGCGTTGAGGCTAGCGGGGAAGGGTGGAGCGCAGATACGCAGTATTTT.

The CDR3 sequence: CASTQVGEQYF. The CDR3 DNA is TGTGCCAGCACTCAAGTGGGCGAGCAGTACTTC. The chain couples TRBV6-2 or TRBV6-3 to TRBJ2-5; D is unclear. The DNA end is a closer match to TRBJ2-7, so the J assignment may be wrong. Germline lookup yields CDR1 MNHEY and CDR2 SVGEGT. The CDR3 sequence is 11 residues long.

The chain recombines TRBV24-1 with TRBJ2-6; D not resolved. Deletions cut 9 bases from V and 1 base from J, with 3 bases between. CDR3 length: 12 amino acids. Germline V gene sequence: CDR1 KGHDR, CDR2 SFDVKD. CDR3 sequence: CATASGANVLTF. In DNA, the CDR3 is TGTGCCACCGCTTCTGGGGCCAACGTCCTGACTTTC.

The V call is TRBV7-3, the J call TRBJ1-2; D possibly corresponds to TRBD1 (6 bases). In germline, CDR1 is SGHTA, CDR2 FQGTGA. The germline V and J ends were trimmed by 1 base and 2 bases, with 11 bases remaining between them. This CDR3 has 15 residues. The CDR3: CASSLMGGGNYGYTF. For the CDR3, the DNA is TGTGCCAGCAGCTTAATGGGCGGGGGCAACTATGGCTACACCTTC.

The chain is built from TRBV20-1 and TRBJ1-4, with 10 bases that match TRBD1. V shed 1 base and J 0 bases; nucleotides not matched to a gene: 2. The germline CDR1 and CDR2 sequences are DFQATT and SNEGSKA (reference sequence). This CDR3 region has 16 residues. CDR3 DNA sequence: TGCAGTGCTAGAGTCGGACAGGGGGCAACTAATGAAAAACTGTTTTTT. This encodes CSARVGQGATNEKLFF.

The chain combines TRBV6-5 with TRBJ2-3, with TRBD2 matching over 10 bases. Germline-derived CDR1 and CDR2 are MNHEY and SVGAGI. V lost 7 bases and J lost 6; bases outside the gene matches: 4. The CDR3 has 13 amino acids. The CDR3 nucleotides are TGTGCCAGCATGAGCGGGGGGGTGGATACGCAGTATTTT. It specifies CASMSGGVDTQYF.

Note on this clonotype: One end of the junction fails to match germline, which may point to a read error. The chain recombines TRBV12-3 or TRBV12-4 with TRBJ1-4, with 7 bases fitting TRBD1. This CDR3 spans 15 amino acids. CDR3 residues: CASSSMQDRHEKLFF. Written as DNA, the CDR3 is TGCGCCAGCAGTTCTATGCAGGACAGGCATGAAAAACTGTTTTTT.

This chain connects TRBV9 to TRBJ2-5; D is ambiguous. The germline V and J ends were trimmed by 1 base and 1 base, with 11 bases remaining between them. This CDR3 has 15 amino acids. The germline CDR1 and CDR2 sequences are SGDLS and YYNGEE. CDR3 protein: CASSVSSTPQETQYF. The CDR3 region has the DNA TGTGCCAGCAGCGTATCCAGTACTCCCCAAGAGACCCAGTACTTC.

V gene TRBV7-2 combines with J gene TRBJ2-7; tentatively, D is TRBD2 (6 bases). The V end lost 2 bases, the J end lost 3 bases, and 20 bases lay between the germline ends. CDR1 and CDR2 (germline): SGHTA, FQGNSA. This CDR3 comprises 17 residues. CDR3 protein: CASSLSHGGEGNYEQYF. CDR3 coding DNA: TGTGCCAGCAGCTTAAGTCACGGGGGAGAGGGGAACTACGAGCAGTACTTC.

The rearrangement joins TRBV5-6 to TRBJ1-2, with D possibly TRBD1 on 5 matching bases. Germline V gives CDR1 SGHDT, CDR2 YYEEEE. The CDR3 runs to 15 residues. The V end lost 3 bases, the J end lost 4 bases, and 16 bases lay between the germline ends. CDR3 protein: CASSSGTPTSYGYTF. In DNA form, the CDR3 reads TGTGCCAGCAGCTCCGGGACTCCTACTTCCTATGGCTACACCTTC.

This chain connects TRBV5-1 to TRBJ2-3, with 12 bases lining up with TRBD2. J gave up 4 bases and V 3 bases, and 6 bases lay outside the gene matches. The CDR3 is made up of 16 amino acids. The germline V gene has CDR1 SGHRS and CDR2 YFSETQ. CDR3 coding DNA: TGCGCCAGCAGCTCAGAGACTAGCGGGGGATCAGATACGCAGTATTTT. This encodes CASSSETSGGSDTQYF.